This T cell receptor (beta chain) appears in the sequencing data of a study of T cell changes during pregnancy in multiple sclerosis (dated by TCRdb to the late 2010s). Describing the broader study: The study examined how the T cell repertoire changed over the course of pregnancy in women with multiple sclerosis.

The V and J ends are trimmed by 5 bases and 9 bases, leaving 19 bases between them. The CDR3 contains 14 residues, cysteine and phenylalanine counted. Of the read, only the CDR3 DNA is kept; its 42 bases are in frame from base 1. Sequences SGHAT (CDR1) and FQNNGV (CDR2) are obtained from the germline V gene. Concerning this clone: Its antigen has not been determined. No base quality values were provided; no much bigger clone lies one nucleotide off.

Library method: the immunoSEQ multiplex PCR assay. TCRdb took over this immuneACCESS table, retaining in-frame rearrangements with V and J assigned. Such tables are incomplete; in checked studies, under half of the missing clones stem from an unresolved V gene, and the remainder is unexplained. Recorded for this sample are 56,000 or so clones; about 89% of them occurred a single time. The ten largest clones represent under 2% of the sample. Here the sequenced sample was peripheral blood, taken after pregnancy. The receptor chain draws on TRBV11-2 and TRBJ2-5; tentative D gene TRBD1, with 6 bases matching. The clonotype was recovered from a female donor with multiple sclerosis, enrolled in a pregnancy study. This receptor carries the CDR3 CASSHLGTIPAQYF. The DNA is TGTGCCAGCAGCCACCTGGGGACAATTCCGGCCCAGTACTTC.